These T cell receptor beta chains were read from a single sample in a study of neurological immune-mediated disorders. TCRdb reanalysed the 5' RACE reads using MiXCR and keeps one entry per CDR3 protein. The table lists some 30,000 distinct CDR3 sequences, about 15% of them singletons. Sequencing used PBMCs. These receptors all come from a man aged 70-80 years in good health. The CDR3 runs from the conserved cysteine through the conserved F or W. A D gene is named only where the DNA matches it firmly. Not every row has a clone size; where given, it reads once, few, many or a size class.

>TRBV6-1|TRBJ2-7|many|TRBD1
TGTGCCAGCATAAGACAGGGGTCCCACGAGCAGTACTTC
CASIRQGSHEQYF
>TRBV19|TRBJ1-1|many|TRBD1
TGTGCCTCAGAGGGACAGATGGGGACTGAAGCTTTCTTT
CASEGQMGTEAFF
>TRBV6-5|TRBJ2-2|many|TRBD1
TGTGCCAGCAACCCCGGGACAGGCGCGAACACCGGGGAGCTGTTTTTT
CASNPGTGANTGELFF
>TRBV6-2/TRBV6-3|TRBJ2-3|.|TRBD2
TGTGCCAGCAGCCAGACTAGCGGGGGTGACACAGATACACAGTATTTT
CASSQTSGGDTDTQYF
>TRBV10-3|TRBJ2-4|.|.
TGTGCCATCGGGATGGGGGAAAAAAACATTCAGTACTTC
CAIGMGEKNIQYF
>TRBV12-3/TRBV12-4|TRBJ2-3|.|TRBD1
TGTGCCAGCAGTCCGGGACAGGGCCTATACAATGAGCAGTATTTT
CASSPGQGLYNEQYF
>TRBV5-5|TRBJ2-3|many|TRBD2
TGTGCCAGCAGCTTGGGGCTAGCGGGGGGCCTCGGGAGCACAGATACGCAGTATTTT
CASSLGLAGGLGSTDTQYF
>TRBV7-2|TRBJ1-1|many|.
TGTGCCAGCAGCTTAGCGCCTGGGGGCGAGACTGAAGCTTTCTTT
CASSLAPGGETEAFF
>TRBV28|TRBJ2-7|.|TRBD2
TGTGCCAGCAGAGAGACACTAGCGGGGGGCTACGAGCAGTACTTC
CASRETLAGGYEQYF
>TRBV10-3|TRBJ1-6|many|.
TGTGCCATCAGTGAGAACTATTGGGGATATAATTCACCCCTCCACTTT
CAISENYWGYNSPLHF
>TRBV27|TRBJ2-2|many|.
TGTGCCAGCAGTTTATGGGCCCCCGGGGGATTGAACACCGGGGAGCTGTTTTTT
CASSLWAPGGLNTGELFF
>TRBV20-1|TRBJ2-7|many|.
TGCAGTGCTAGAGAAACTTTGGACGAGCAGTACTTC
CSARETLDEQYF
>TRBV29-1|TRBJ1-2|many|.
TGCAGCGCCCAAGTGAGGAGTAACTATGGCTACACCTTC
CSAQVRSNYGYTF
>TRBV10-3|TRBJ2-1|many|.
TGTGCCATCATGAGCGGCTATGAGCAGTTCTTC
CAIMSGYEQFF
>TRBV9|TRBJ2-3|hyperexpanded|TRBD2
TGTGCCAGCAGCGTAGACCTAGTACTAGCGGGGATCCCAGATACGCAGTATTTT
CASSVDLVLAGIPDTQYF
>TRBV7-2|TRBJ2-1|many|TRBD2
TGTGCCAGCAGCTTAGTTAGCGGGGGGGCTGGTGAGCAGTTCTTC
CASSLVSGGAGEQFF
>TRBV7-2|TRBJ2-7|many|.
TGTGCCAGCAGTTCAACAGGGAACGAGCAGTACTTC
CASSSTGNEQYF
>TRBV7-2|TRBJ2-5|many|TRBD2
TGTGCCAGCAGCACAAGCGGGGGGGCGTGGGAGACCCAGTACTTC
CASSTSGGAWETQYF
>TRBV5-1|TRBJ2-7|.|TRBD2
TGCGCCAGCAGCTTGGGGACTAGCGGGAGCTCCTACGAGCAGTACTTC
CASSLGTSGSSYEQYF
>TRBV6-6|TRBJ2-3|many|TRBD2
TGTGCCAGCAGACAGCGGGGAGCTAGCACAGATACGCAGTATTTT
CASRQRGASTDTQYF
>TRBV30|TRBJ1-2|.|TRBD1
TGTGCCTGGAGGAGAGGGGGCGACTATGGCTACACCTTC
CAWRRGGDYGYTF
>TRBV9|TRBJ1-2|many|.
TGTGCCAGCAGCGTAGCTAGAGGGTTGTCCGGCTACACCTTC
CASSVARGLSGYTF
>TRBV6-6|TRBJ2-2|many|.
TGTGCCAGCAGTTACGTCGCGACGAACACCGGGGAGCTGTTTTTT
CASSYVATNTGELFF
>TRBV3-1|TRBJ1-1|many|.
TGTGCCAGCAGCTTAGTCGGGGGTTCAGACACTGAAGCTTTCTTT
CASSLVGGSDTEAFF
>TRBV5-1|TRBJ1-4|many|.
TGCGCCAGCAGCCCTACGCCCAGGGTTTACGGTGAAAAACTGTTTTTT
CASSPTPRVYGEKLFF
>TRBV29-1|TRBJ1-2|many|TRBD1
TGCAGCGTTGAGCAGGGGGGTGGCTACACCTTC
CSVEQGGGYTF
>TRBV12-3/TRBV12-4|TRBJ2-2|.|.
.
CASSFYICSASLLDTGELFF
>TRBV6-1|TRBJ1-5|many|TRBD1
TGTGCCAGCAGCCAGTGGGCAGGGGGCGTTCAGCCCCAGCATTTT
CASSQWAGGVQPQHF
>TRBV21-1|TRBJ1-6|many|.
TGTGCCAGCAGCGCGAGGGGCGCGTGGGATTCACCCCTCCACTTT
CASSARGAWDSPLHF
>TRBV6-5|TRBJ1-2|many|TRBD1
TGTGCCAGCAGTAACCCCACAGGGGCGCACGGCTACACCTTC
CASSNPTGAHGYTF
>TRBV7-2|TRBJ1-5|many|.
TGTGCCAGCAGCTCACGATGGGGCTTAGGGCAGCCCCAGCATTTT
CASSSRWGLGQPQHF
>TRBV6-5|TRBJ1-5|many|TRBD1
TGTGCCAGCAGAACAGGGGATCAGCCCCAGCATTTT
CASRTGDQPQHF
>TRBV4-2|TRBJ1-2|many|TRBD1
TGTGCCAGCAGCCAACCCGGACAGGGGTTCTATGGCTACACCTTC
CASSQPGQGFYGYTF
>TRBV18|TRBJ2-7|.|.
TGTGCCAGCTCACCCGGGGGCACCGACGAGCAGTACTTC
CASSPGGTDEQYF
>TRBV7-2|TRBJ1-6|many|.
TGTGCCAGCAGCTTAGAAGGGGGAGCTTCACCCCTCCACTTT
CASSLEGGASPLHF
>TRBV4-3|TRBJ2-2|many|.
TGCGCCAGCAGCCAAGACGGAGGGGCCGGGGAGCTGTTTTTT
CASSQDGGAGELFF
>TRBV20-1|TRBJ2-1|many|TRBD2
TGCAGGGCGGGGGGGAGATACAATGAGCAGTTCTTC
CRAGGRYNEQFF
>TRBV9|TRBJ2-2|.|.
TGTGCCAGCAGCCCCGCGGAGGGGGCCACCGGGGAGCTGTTTTTT
CASSPAEGATGELFF
>TRBV7-6|TRBJ2-1|many|.
TGTGCCAGCAGCCCCCCACATCTAGCCTACAATGAGCAGTTCTTC
CASSPPHLAYNEQFF
>TRBV28|TRBJ2-7|.|TRBD1
TGTTCCAGCAGCGGGACAGGGGTTGGCGAGCAGTACTTC
CSSSGTGVGEQYF
>TRBV29-1|TRBJ1-1|.|.
TGCAGCGCTCTCTTTCTAGGCGTCAGTGGTACTGGAGCTTTCTTT
CSALFLGVSGTGAFF
>TRBV28|TRBJ2-3|many|.
TGTGCCAGCAGTGGCGTGGGGGGCGCCCTAGATACGCAGTATTTT
CASSGVGGALDTQYF
>TRBV5-1|TRBJ1-2|many|.
TGCGCCAGCAGCTTGGGGGCCGACGGGTTCGATGGCTACACCTTC
CASSLGADGFDGYTF
>TRBV5-1|TRBJ1-1|.|.
TGCGCCAGCTTGGTGCGCCGGGACACTGAAGCTTTCTTT
CASLVRRDTEAFF
>TRBV6-2/TRBV6-3|TRBJ1-5|many|.
TGTGCCAGCAGCCCGGGGAGTCGCAATCAGCCCCAGCATTTT
CASSPGSRNQPQHF
>TRBV10-3|TRBJ2-7|.|.
TGTGCCACCCAATGGGAAGTTCCCTACGAGCAGTACTTC
CATQWEVPYEQYF
>TRBV24-1|TRBJ2-3|many|TRBD1
TGTGCCACCAGTGATCCTGCTAGGGACAGTAGCACAGATACGCAGTATTTT
CATSDPARDSSTDTQYF
>TRBV5-1|TRBJ2-3|many|.
TGCGCCAGCAGCTTGTCTGGCCCCGAGGCGGATACGCAGTATTTT
CASSLSGPEADTQYF
>TRBV29-1|TRBJ1-1|many|.
TGCAGCGTGGTTACAGGGACTGAAGCTTTCTTT
CSVVTGTEAFF
>TRBV7-2|TRBJ2-7|many|TRBD1
TGTGCCAGCACCTTAAGACAGGGGATATACGAGCAGTACTTC
CASTLRQGIYEQYF